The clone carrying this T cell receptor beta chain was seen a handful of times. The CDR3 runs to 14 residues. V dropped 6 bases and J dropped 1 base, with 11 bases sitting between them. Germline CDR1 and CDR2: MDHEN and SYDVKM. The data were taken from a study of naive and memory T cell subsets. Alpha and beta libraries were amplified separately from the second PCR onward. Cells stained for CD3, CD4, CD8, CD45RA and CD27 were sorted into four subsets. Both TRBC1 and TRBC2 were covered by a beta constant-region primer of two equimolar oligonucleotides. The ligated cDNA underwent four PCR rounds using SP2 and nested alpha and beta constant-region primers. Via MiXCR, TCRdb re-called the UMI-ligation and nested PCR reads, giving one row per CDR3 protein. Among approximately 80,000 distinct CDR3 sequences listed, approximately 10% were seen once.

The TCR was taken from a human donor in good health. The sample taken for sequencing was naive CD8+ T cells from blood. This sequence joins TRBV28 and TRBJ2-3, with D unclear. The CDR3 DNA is TGTGCCAGCAGACTCGGGCCCCGCACAGATACGCAGTATTTT. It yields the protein CASRLGPRTDTQYF.